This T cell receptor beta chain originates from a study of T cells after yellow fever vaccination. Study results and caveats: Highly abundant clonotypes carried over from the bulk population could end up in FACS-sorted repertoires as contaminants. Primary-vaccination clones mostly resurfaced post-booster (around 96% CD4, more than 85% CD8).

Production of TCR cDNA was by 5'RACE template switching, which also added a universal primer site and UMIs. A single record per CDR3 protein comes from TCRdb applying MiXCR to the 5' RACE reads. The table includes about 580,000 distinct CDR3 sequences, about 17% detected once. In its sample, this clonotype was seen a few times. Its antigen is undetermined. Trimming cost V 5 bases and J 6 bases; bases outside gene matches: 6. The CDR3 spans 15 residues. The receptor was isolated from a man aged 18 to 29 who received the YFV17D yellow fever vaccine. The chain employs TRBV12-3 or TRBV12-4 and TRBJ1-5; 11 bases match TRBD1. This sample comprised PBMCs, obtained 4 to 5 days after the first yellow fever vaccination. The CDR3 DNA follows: TGTGCCAGCAGTGAGGGACAGGGGGGAAGTCAGCCCCAGCATTTT. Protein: CASSEGQGGSQPQHF.